One sample yielded the 12 T cell receptor beta chains listed below, sequenced in a study of control samples from healthy donors and cancer patients. Clones were read by immunoSEQ multiplex PCR, and TCRdb kept only the in-frame ones, dropping some. The sample lists under 200,000 clones, around 91% occurring once. Sequenced input: blood. The origin of the receptors is a woman between 25 and 40 years old in good health.

The CDR3 sequence is CASSPPTGGNGYTF. In DNA form, the CDR3 reads TGTGCCAGCAGTCCACCTACAGGGGGTAATGGCTACACCTTC. V gene TRBV6-5 combines with J gene TRBJ1-2, with TRBD1 matching 8 bases. CDR1 and CDR2 (germline): MNHEY, SVGAGI. Germline trimming cut 5 bases from V and 6 bases from J; bases unmatched to any gene: 8. The CDR3 covers 14 residues.

The CDR3, as DNA: TGTGCCAGCAGCCCCGGACAGGGGGACACAGATACGCAGTATTTT. This translates into CASSPGQGDTDTQYF. The chain carries TRBV6-2 or TRBV6-3 and TRBJ2-3, with TRBD1 identical over 10 bases. CDR1 is MNHEY, CDR2 SVGEGT, per germline. The V gene end was trimmed by 6 bases and the J gene end by 2 bases; junction bases not matched to a gene: 5. This CDR3 is 15 amino acids long.

The rearrangement links TRBV6-5 to TRBJ1-2; 9 nucleotides agree with TRBD1. The V gene end was trimmed by 8 bases and the J gene end by 8 bases; junction bases not matched to a gene: 9. This CDR3 comprises 13 residues. The germline gives CDR1 MNHEY, CDR2 SVGAGI. The CDR3 bases are TGTGCCAGCGGAATACAGGGGGCGCGCGGCTACACCTTC. Translating it yields CASGIQGARGYTF.

The V call is TRBV5-1, the J call TRBJ1-4, with D unclear. V was pared by 2 bases and J by 0 bases, with 8 bases between. There are 15 residues in the CDR3. Germline assignment: CDR1 SGHRS and CDR2 YFSETQ. As DNA, the CDR3 is TGCGCCAGCAGCTTAGGCAGCCCAACTAATGAAAAACTGTTTTTT. Its translation is CASSLGSPTNEKLFF.

This clone was observed once. The chain employs TRBV6-5 and TRBJ1-6; 9 bases align to TRBD1. This CDR3 has 15 amino acids. With V trimmed by 4 bases and J by 5 bases, 3 bases remained unmatched. Looked up from germline, CDR1 is MNHEY and CDR2 is SVGAGI. The CDR3 sequence: CASSFDRGDNSPLHF. The CDR3, as DNA: TGTGCCAGCAGTTTCGACAGGGGGGATAATTCACCCCTCCACTTT.

The J gene is TRBJ1-2, the V gene TRBV6-5, with D possibly being TRBD1 (5 bases). From germline, CDR1 is MNHEY and CDR2 SVGAGI. Trimming took 6 bases from V and 7 from J, leaving 18 bases between them. CDR3 length equals 14 residues. CDR3 coding DNA: TGTGCCAGCAGAGAGAACCGCCGGGACTCTGGCTACACCTTC. Amino acid sequence: CASRENRRDSGYTF.

This chain links TRBV11-2 with TRBJ1-1; 9 bases are shared with TRBD1. Germline CDR1 and CDR2: SGHAT and FQNNGV. V lost 5 bases, J lost 5 bases, and 6 bases stayed unmatched. This CDR3 is built from 14 residues. CDR3 sequence (DNA): TGTGCCAGCAGCACCACAGGGGGCATGACTGAAGCTTTCTTT. Translated, it gives CASSTTGGMTEAFF.

Details on this clone: At the DNA level, this CDR3 is encoded by other sequences in the same sample as well. The V and J genes are TRBV4-1 and TRBJ1-5; D remains unclear. V shed 0 bases and J shed 3 bases, with 6 bases lying between them. From germline, CDR1 is MGHRA and CDR2 YSYEKL. The CDR3 runs 14 residues. The CDR3 DNA sequence: TGCGCCAGCAGCCAAGATAGGGTCAATCAGCCCCAGCATTTT. This gives the protein CASSQDRVNQPQHF.

The chain links TRBV7-8 to TRBJ2-1, with no clear D. Germline CDR1 reads SGHVS; CDR2 reads FQNEAQ. V was trimmed by 2 bases and J by 2 bases, leaving 4 bases between them. The CDR3 consists of 13 residues. This chain's CDR3 is CASSLLAYNEQFF. In DNA form, the CDR3 reads TGTGCCAGCAGCTTACTGGCCTACAATGAGCAGTTCTTC.

This rearrangement joins TRBV6-1 to TRBJ1-5, with a possible D match to TRBD1 (5 bases). The germline CDR1 and CDR2 sequences are MNHNS and SASEGT. Trimming removed 1 base from V and 7 bases from J, with 11 bases in between. The CDR3 is made up of 14 amino acids. The DNA for the CDR3 is TGTGCCAGCAGTGAAGTGTCAGGGCGACAGCCCCAGCATTTT. It yields the protein CASSEVSGRQPQHF.

The chain recombines TRBV5-1 with TRBJ2-1; the D gene is possibly TRBD2 (6 bases). This CDR3 comprises 16 residues. V was clipped by 0 bases and J by 0 bases, with 10 bases between them. Looked up from germline, CDR1 is SGHRS and CDR2 is YFSETQ. The CDR3 sequence: CASSLVPGVSYNEQFF. CDR3 sequence (DNA): TGCGCCAGCAGCTTGGTACCGGGAGTCTCCTACAATGAGCAGTTCTTC. The whole variable domain, filled in from reference TRBV5-1 and TRBJ2-1, reads KAGVTQTPRYLIKTRGQQVTLSCSPISGHRSVSWYQQTPGQGLQFLFEYFSETQRNKGNFPGRFSGRQFSNSRSEMNVSTLELGDSALYLCASSLVPGVSYNEQFFGPGTRLTVL.

The V and J genes are TRBV19 and TRBJ2-1, with D perhaps given as TRBD1 or TRBD2 (5 bases each). CDR3 length equals 13 residues. From germline, CDR1 is LNHDA and CDR2 SQIVND (reference sequence). Trimming took 6 bases from V and 4 from J, leaving 10 bases between them. CDR3 sequence (DNA): TGTGCCAGTAGGGGGACGTCGTACAATGAGCAGTTCTTC. Its protein is CASRGTSYNEQFF.